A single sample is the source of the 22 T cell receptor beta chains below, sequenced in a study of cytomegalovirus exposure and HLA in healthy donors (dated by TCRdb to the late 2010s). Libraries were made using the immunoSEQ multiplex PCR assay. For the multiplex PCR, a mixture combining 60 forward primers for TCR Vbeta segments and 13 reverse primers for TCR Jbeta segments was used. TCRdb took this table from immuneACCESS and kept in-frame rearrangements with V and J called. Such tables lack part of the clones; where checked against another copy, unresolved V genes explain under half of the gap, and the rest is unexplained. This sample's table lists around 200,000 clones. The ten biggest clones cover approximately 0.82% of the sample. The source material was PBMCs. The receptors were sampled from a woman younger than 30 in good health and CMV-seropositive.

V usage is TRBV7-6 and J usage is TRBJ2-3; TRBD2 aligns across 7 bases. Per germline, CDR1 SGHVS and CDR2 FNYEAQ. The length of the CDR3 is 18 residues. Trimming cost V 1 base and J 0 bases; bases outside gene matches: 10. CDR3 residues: CASSLVSLGLGSTDTQYF. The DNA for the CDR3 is TGTGCCAGCAGCTTAGTAAGTTTAGGACTAGGGAGCACAGATACGCAGTATTTT.

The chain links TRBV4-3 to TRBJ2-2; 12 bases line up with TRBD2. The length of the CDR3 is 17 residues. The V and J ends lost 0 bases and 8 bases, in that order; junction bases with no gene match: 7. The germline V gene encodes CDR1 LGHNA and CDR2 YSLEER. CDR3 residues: CASSQDERLAGVGELFF. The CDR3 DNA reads TGCGCCAGCAGCCAAGATGAACGACTAGCGGGGGTAGGGGAGCTGTTTTTT.

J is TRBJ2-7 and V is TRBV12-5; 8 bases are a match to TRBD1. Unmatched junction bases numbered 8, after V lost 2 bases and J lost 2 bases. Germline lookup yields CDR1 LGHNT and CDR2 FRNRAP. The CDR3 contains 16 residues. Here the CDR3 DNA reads TGTGCTAGTGGTTTGTCAGGGGGCGGAAGCCCCTACGAGCAGTACTTC. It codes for CASGLSGGGSPYEQYF.

The CDR3 DNA is TGTGCCAGCAGCCTTCGGGACAGGGAAACCTACGAGCAGTACTTC. Translated, it gives CASSLRDRETYEQYF. The chain combines TRBV4-2 with TRBJ2-7; 9 positions match TRBD1. Germline lookup yields CDR1 LGHNA and CDR2 YNFKEQ. The CDR3 loop spans 15 amino acids. The V gene end was trimmed by 4 bases and the J gene end by 2 bases; junction bases not matched to a gene: 6.

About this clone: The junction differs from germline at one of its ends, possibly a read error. CDR3 coding DNA: TGTGCCATCAGTGAGGGGACTAGCGGGACCTCAAACTTC. Its protein product is CAISEGTSGTSNF. The rearrangement uses TRBV10-3 and TRBJ2-7; 13 bases map to TRBD2. There are 13 residues in the CDR3. From germline, CDR1 is ENHRY and CDR2 SYGVKD.

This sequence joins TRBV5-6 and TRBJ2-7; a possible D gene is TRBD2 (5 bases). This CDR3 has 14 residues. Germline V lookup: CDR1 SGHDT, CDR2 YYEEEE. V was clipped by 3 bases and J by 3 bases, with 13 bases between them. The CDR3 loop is CASSSGLAVYEQYF. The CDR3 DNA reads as TGTGCCAGCAGCTCTGGACTTGCTGTCTACGAGCAGTACTTC.

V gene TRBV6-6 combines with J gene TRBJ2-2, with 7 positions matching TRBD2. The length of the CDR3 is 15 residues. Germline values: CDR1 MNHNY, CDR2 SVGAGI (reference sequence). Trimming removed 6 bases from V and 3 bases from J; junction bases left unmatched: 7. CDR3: CASRGGERDTGELFF. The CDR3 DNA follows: TGTGCCAGCAGGGGGGGGGAGAGGGACACCGGGGAGCTGTTTTTT.

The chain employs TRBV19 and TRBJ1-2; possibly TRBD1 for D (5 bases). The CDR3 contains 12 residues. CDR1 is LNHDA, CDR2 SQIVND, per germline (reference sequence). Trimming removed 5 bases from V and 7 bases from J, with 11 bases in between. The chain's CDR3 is CASSSGRGGYTF. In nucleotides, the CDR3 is TGTGCCAGTAGTTCAGGGCGGGGTGGCTACACCTTC.

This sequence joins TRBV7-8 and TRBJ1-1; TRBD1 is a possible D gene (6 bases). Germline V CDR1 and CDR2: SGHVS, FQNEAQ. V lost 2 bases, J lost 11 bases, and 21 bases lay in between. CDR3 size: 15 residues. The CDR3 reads CASSLRGGDPGGAFF. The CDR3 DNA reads TGTGCCAGCAGCTTAAGGGGGGGGGACCCAGGAGGCGCTTTCTTT.

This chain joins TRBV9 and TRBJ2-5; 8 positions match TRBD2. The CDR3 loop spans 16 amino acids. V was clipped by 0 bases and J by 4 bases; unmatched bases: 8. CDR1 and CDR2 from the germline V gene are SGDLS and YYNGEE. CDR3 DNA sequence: TGTGCCAGCAGCGTAGTGAGCGGGAGTACGGGAGAGACCCAGTACTTC. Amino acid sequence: CASSVVSGSTGETQYF.

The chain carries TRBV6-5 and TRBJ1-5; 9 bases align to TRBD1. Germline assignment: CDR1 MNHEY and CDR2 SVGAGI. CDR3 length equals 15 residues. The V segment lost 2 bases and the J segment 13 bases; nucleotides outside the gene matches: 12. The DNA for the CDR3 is TGTGCCAGCAGTTACGGGGCCCCGGGACAGGGAATACAGCATTTT. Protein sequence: CASSYGAPGQGIQHF.

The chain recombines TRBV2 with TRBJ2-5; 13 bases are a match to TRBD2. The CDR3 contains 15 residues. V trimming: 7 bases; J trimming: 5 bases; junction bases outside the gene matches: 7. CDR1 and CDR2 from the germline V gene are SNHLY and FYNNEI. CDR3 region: CASTPGLAGVETQYF. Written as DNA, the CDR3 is TGTGCCAGCACCCCCGGACTAGCGGGAGTTGAGACCCAGTACTTC.

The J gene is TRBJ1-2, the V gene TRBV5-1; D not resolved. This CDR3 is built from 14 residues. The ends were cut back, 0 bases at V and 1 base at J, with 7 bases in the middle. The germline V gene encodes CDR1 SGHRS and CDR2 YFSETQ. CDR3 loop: CASSLATDNYGYTF. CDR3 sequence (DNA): TGCGCCAGCAGCTTGGCCACAGATAACTATGGCTACACCTTC.

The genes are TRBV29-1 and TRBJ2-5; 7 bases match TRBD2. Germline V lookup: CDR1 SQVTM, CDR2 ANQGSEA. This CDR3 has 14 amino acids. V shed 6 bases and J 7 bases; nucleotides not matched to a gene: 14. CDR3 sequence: CSVTTLAGERTQYF. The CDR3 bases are TGCAGCGTGACCACTTTGGCGGGAGAACGGACCCAGTACTTC. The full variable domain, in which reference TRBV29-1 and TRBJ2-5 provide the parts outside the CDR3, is SAVISQKPSRDICQRGTSLTIQCQVDSQVTMMFWYRQQPGQSLTLIATANQGSEATYESGFVIDKFPISRPNLTFSTLTVSNMSPEDSSIYLCSVTTLAGERTQYFGPGTRLLVL.

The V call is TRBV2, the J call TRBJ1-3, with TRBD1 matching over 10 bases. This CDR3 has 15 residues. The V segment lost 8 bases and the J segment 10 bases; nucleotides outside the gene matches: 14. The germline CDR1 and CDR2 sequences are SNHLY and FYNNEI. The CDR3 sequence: CASGGTGTGVGTIYF. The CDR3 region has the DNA TGTGCCAGCGGGGGGACCGGGACAGGGGTTGGGACCATATATTTT. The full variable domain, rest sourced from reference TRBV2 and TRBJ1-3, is EPEVTQTPSHQVTQMGQEVILRCVPISNHLYFYWYRQILGQKVEFLVSFYNNEISEKSEIFDDQFSVERPDGSNFTLKIRSTKLEDSAMYFCASGGTGTGVGTIYFGEGSWLTVV.

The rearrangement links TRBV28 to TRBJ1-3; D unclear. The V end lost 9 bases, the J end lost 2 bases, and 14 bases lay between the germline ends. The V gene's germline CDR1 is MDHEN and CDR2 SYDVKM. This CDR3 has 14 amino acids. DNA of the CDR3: TGTGCCAGTTCCGCCCCGGGAGCTGGAAACACCATATATTTT. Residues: CASSAPGAGNTIYF.

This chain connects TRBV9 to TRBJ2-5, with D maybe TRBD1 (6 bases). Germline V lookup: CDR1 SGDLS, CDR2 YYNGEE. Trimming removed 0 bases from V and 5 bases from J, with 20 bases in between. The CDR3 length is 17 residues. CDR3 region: CASSVGRRSGAGETQYF. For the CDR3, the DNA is TGTGCCAGCAGCGTAGGTAGGAGGTCAGGGGCAGGGGAGACCCAGTACTTC.

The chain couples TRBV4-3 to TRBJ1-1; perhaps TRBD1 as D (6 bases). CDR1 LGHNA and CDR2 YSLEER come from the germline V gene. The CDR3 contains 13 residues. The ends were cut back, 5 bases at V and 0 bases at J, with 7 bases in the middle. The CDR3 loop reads CASSTGLNTEAFF. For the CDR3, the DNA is TGCGCCAGCAGCACAGGGTTGAACACTGAAGCTTTCTTT.

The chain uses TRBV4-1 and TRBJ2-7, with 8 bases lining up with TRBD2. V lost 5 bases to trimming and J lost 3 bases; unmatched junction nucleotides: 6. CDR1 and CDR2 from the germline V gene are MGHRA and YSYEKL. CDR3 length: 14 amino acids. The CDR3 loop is CASSSGLARYEQYF. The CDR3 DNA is TGCGCCAGCAGCTCAGGACTAGCCCGCTACGAGCAGTACTTC.

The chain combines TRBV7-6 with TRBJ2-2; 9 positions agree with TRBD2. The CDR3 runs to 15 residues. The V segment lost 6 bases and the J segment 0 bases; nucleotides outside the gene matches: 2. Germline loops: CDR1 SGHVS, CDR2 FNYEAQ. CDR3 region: CASRLAGPNTGELFF. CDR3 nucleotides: TGTGCCAGCAGGCTAGCGGGGCCGAACACCGGGGAGCTGTTTTTT.

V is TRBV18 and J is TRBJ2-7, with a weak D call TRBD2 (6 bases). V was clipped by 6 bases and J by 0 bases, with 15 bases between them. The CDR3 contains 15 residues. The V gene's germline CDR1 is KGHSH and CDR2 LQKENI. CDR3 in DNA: TGTGCCAGCTCGGCGGGACTCCAGAGCTCCTACGAGCAGTACTTC. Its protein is CASSAGLQSSYEQYF.

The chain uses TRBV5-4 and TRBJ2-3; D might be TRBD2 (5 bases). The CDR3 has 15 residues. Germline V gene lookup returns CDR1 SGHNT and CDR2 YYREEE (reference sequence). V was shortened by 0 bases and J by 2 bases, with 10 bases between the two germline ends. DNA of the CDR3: TGTGCCAGCAGCTTGGATGGAGGCTTCACAGATACGCAGTATTTT. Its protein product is CASSLDGGFTDTQYF. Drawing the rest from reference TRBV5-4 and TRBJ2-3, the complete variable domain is ETGVTQSPTHLIKTRGQQVTLRCSSQSGHNTVSWYQQALGQGPQFIFQYYREEENGRGNFPPRFSGLQFPNYSSELNVNALELDDSALYLCASSLDGGFTDTQYFGPGTRLTVL.